This TCR beta chain comes out of a study of OX40 agonist ivuxolimab in advanced cancers. Whole-study context: Among those enrolled, mean age was about 58 years (range about 23 to 79) and 70% to 85% were male. Approximately 40% of patients had received prior checkpoint inhibitor therapy.

V was shortened by 1 base and J by 4 bases, with 10 bases between the two germline ends. CDR3 length equals 14 residues. Germline loops: CDR1 MGHRA, CDR2 YSYEKL. General observations from the study: In the 0.1 to 3.0 mg/kg range, CD4+ and CD8+ blood T cells had expanded clonally by week 6. Clonal expansion among partial responders at 0.1-3.0 mg/kg ranked near the lowest.

As to this clone: Its antigen is not identified.

Method: immunoSEQ multiplex PCR; TCRdb's copy keeps in-frame clones and lacks some. The sample has around 36,000 clones; roughly 85% are singletons. The clonotype comes from an adult with an advanced solid tumor such as melanoma, head and neck, liver or kidney cancer. The input for sequencing was CD4+ or CD8+ T cells sorted from blood, taken in a trial of the OX40 agonist ivuxolimab. The J gene is TRBJ1-1, the V gene TRBV4-1, with D unresolved. DNA of the CDR3: TGCGCCAGCAGCCAAGGGCCGGACGGCACTGAAGCTTTCTTT. It is translated as CASSQGPDGTEAFF.